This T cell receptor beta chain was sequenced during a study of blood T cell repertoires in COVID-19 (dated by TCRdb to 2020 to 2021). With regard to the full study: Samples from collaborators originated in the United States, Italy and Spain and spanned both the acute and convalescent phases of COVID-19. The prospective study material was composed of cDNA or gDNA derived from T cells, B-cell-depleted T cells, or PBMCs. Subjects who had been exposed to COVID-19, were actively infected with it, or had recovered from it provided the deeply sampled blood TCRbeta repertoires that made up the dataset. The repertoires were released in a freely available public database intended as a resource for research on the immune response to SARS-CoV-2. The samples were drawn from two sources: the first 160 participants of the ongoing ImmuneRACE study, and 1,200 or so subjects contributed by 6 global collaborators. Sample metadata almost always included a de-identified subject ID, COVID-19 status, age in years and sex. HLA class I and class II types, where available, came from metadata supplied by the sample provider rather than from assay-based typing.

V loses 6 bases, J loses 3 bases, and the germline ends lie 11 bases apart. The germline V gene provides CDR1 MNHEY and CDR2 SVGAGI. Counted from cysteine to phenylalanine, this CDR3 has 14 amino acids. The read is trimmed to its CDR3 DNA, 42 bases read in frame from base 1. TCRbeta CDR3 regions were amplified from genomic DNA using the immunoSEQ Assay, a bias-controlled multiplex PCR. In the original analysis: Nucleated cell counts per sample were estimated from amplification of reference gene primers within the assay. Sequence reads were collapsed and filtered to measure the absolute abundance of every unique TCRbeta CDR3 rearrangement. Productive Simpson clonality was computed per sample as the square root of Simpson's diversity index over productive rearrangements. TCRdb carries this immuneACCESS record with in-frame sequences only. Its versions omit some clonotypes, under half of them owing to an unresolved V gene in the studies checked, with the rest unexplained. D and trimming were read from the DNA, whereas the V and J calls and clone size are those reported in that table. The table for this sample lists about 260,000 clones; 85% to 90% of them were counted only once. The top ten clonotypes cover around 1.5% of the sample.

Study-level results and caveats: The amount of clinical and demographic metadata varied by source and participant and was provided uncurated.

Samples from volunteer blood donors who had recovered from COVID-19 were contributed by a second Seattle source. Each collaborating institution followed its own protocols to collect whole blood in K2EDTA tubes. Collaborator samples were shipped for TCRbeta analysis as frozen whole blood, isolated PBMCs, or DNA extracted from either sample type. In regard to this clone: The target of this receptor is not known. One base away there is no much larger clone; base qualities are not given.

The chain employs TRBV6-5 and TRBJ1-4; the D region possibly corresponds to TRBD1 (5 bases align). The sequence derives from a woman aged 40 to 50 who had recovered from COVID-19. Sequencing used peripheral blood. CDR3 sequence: CASRPGGANEKLFF. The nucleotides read TGTGCCAGCAGGCCGGGGGGGGCTAATGAAAAACTGTTTTTT.